Following are 31 T cell receptor beta chains from one sample sequenced in a study of T-cell memory formation after mild COVID-19. TCRdb called the 5' RACE reads again in MiXCR, with one record for every CDR3 protein. The sample shows 500,000 to 650,000 distinct CDR3 sequences, less than 25% of them seen only once. The sequenced sample was PBMCs or a T cell subset sorted from them (not recorded which). Receptors were obtained from an adult woman who had mild COVID-19 (a few samples of this study predate the infection). Cell type and time point are not known.

This clonotype was detected only a few times. The V call is TRBV2, the J call TRBJ2-1; possible D gene TRBD1, 5 bases. The CDR3 is made up of 14 amino acids. Trimming cost V 8 bases and J 7 bases, with 18 bases left between them. In germline, CDR1 is SNHLY, CDR2 FYNNEI. The CDR3 region has the DNA TGTGCCAGCGACAGTTTCCGCGGAAGGAATGAGCAGTTCTTC. It codes for CASDSFRGRNEQFF.

This clonotype was seen more than once but under ten times. V gene TRBV2 combines with J gene TRBJ2-7; 7 positions match TRBD2. J was trimmed by 6 bases and V by 6 bases; bases with no gene match: 17. This CDR3 has 16 amino acids. Germline loops: CDR1 SNHLY, CDR2 FYNNEI. CDR3 DNA sequence: TGTGCCAGCAGCCCCACCTGGCCGGGAGGATCGGGCGAGCAGTACTTC. Translating it yields CASSPTWPGGSGEQYF. The full variable domain, completed using reference TRBV2 and TRBJ2-7, is EPEVTQTPSHQVTQMGQEVILRCVPISNHLYFYWYRQILGQKVEFLVSFYNNEISEKSEIFDDQFSVERPDGSNFTLKIRSTKLEDSAMYFCASSPTWPGGSGEQYFGPGTRLTVT.

For this clonotype: The CDR3 end shows no conserved phenylalanine or tryptophan, and so a read error is likely. This chain joins TRBV6-5 and TRBJ2-5; D is ambiguous. Trimming removed 0 bases at V and 0 bases at J, with 5 bases between. The CDR3 has 14 amino acids. Germline-derived CDR1 and CDR2 are MNHEY and SVGAGI. The CDR3 region is CASSYSGNQETQYL. DNA of the CDR3: TGTGCCAGCAGTTACTCAGGGAACCAAGAGACCCAGTACTTA.

The sample holds one count of this clonotype. V gene TRBV5-1 combines with J gene TRBJ1-2, with 9 bases aligning to TRBD1. The CDR3 is made up of 15 amino acids. The germline V gene has CDR1 SGHRS and CDR2 YFSETQ. Unmatched junction bases numbered 4, after V lost 0 bases and J lost 4 bases. The CDR3 sequence: CASSLAPTGGYGYTF. The CDR3 region has the DNA TGCGCCAGCAGCTTGGCGCCGACAGGGGGCTATGGCTACACCTTC.

This clonotype turned up a few times. This chain joins TRBV2 and TRBJ2-2; tentative D call: TRBD2 (6 bases). Germline-derived CDR1 and CDR2 are SNHLY and FYNNEI. This CDR3 contains 16 residues. V dropped 8 bases and J dropped 6 bases, with 22 bases sitting between them. CDR3 DNA sequence: TGTGCCAGCCTTTACCGGGACTGGAGCCGATCCGGGGAGCTGTTTTTT. As protein: CASLYRDWSRSGELFF.

The V and J genes are TRBV3-1 and TRBJ2-5, with a possible D match to TRBD1 (5 bases). Germline CDR1 and CDR2: LGHDT and YNNKEL (reference sequence). V lost 0 bases and J 7 bases, leaving 18 bases between the germline ends. The CDR3 covers 16 residues. CDR3 DNA sequence: TGTGCCAGCAGCCAAGATAGGTTCACGCTTCAGGGGACCCAGTACTTC. The encoded protein is CASSQDRFTLQGTQYF.

This chain joins TRBV5-1 and TRBJ2-3, with D perhaps matching TRBD2 (5 bases). The V end lost 3 bases, the J end lost 5 bases, and 13 bases lay between the germline ends. The CDR3 runs 14 residues. Germline V gene sequence: CDR1 SGHRS, CDR2 YFSETQ. The CDR3 sequence is CASSSVSGIDTQYF. DNA of the CDR3: TGCGCCAGCAGCTCCGTTTCCGGGATAGATACGCAGTATTTT.

This clonotype turned up a few times. The gene calls are TRBV7-9 and TRBJ1-1; no clear D gene. The CDR3 length is 16 residues. Trimming cost V 7 bases and J 3 bases, with 21 bases left between them. Germline V gene data show CDR1 as SEHNR and CDR2 as FQNEAQ (reference sequence). This CDR3 is CASIYGVRGSDTEAFF. CDR3 in DNA: TGTGCCAGCATCTACGGAGTAAGAGGGAGTGACACTGAAGCTTTCTTT.

The chain joins TRBV13 to TRBJ2-7; D is perhaps TRBD2 (5 bases). The CDR3 covers 14 residues. V dropped 5 bases and J dropped 1 base, with 12 bases sitting between them. Per the germline V gene, CDR1 is PRHDT and CDR2 is FYEKMQ (reference sequence). This chain's CDR3 is CASSHSEGSYEQYF. The CDR3 DNA sequence: TGTGCCAGCAGCCACTCAGAGGGATCCTACGAGCAGTACTTC.

The V gene is TRBV10-3, the J gene TRBJ1-1; 11 positions agree with TRBD1. This CDR3 region has 14 residues. The J segment lost 7 bases and the V segment lost 5 bases, leaving 6 bases of the junction unmatched. The germline gives CDR1 ENHRY, CDR2 SYGVKD. The CDR3 here is CAISTDRGQFEAFF. The DNA for the CDR3 is TGTGCCATCAGTACGGACAGGGGGCAGTTTGAAGCTTTCTTT.

The sample holds many counts of this clonotype. The junction differs from germline at one of its ends, possibly a read error. The J gene is TRBJ2-1, the V gene TRBV5-1; D remains unclear. This CDR3 has 11 amino acids. The V gene's germline CDR1 is SGHRS and CDR2 YFSETQ. The CDR3 DNA follows: TGTGCCAGCAGCTTATACAATGAGCAGTTCTTC. It translates to CASSLYNEQFF.

The chain uses TRBV12-3 or TRBV12-4 and TRBJ1-2, with a tentative D call TRBD1 (5 bases). This CDR3 spans 14 amino acids. Trimming cost V 5 bases and J 1 base, with 11 bases left between them. Here the CDR3 DNA reads TGTGCCAGCAGTACGGGACGGATTAACTATGGCTACACCTTC. Translation gives CASSTGRINYGYTF.

The rearrangement uses TRBV25-1 and TRBJ2-1; 7 bases map to TRBD2. The CDR3 covers 16 residues. Germline V gene lookup returns CDR1 MGHDK and CDR2 SYGVNS. V trimming: 3 bases; J trimming: 7 bases; junction bases outside the gene matches: 12. The DNA for the CDR3 is TGTGCCAGCAGTGATAACCCGGGGGGAATTTCTAATGAGCAGTTCTTC. Its translation is CASSDNPGGISNEQFF.

This clonotype showed up just a few times. The chain recombines TRBV7-6 with TRBJ2-1; tentatively, D is TRBD2 (7 bases). This CDR3 region has 15 residues. Trimming removed 5 bases at V and 11 bases at J, with 22 bases between. CDR1 is SGHVS and CDR2 is FNYEAQ in the germline V gene. CDR3 protein: CASSLLGGGTMKQFF. The CDR3 DNA follows: TGTGCCAGCAGCCTCTTAGGGGGGGGTACAATGAAGCAGTTCTTC.

This clonotype has a handful of counts. The chain recombines TRBV12-3 or TRBV12-4 with TRBJ1-1; TRBD1 might be the D (5 bases). The V end was cut by 5 bases, the J end by 0 bases, with 7 bases between. The CDR3 extends over 13 amino acids. The CDR3 DNA reads TGTGCCAGCAGTAAAGGGGTGAACACTGAAGCTTTCTTT. The encoded protein is CASSKGVNTEAFF.

For this clonotype: A much larger clone lies one base from this, so it may be a read error. The chain joins TRBV7-6 to TRBJ2-1, with D possibly matching TRBD2 (5 bases). The CDR3 consists of 13 residues. Germline CDR1 reads SGHVS; CDR2 reads FNYEAQ. In DNA, the CDR3 is TGTGACAGCAGCTTTGTGAGGGCCGACCCACAGTTCTTC. Encoded protein: CDSSFVRADPQFF.

This clonotype was found many times. The chain joins TRBV18 to TRBJ2-3, with D perhaps given as TRBD1 or TRBD2 (6 bases each). The CDR3 length is 13 residues. The germline gives CDR1 KGHSH, CDR2 LQKENI. V was trimmed by 1 base and J by 5 bases, leaving 7 bases between them. The CDR3 sequence is CASSPQGGDTQYF. The CDR3 nucleotides are TGTGCCAGCTCACCACAGGGGGGAGATACGCAGTATTTT.

This clonotype appeared a few times. This chain uses TRBV24-1 with TRBJ2-2, with D possibly TRBD2 on 6 matching bases. This CDR3 is built from 16 residues. Germline CDR1 and CDR2: KGHDR and SFDVKD. The V gene lost 2 bases and the J gene lost 5 bases, with 14 bases spanning the gap. CDR3 nucleotides: TGTGCCACCAGTGATTCCCGGGACTCGTGGACCGGGGAGCTGTTTTTT. This gives the protein CATSDSRDSWTGELFF.

The chain couples TRBV12-3 or TRBV12-4 to TRBJ2-7; 7 nucleotides match TRBD2. Losses at the gene ends were 6 bases for V and 6 bases for J; bases not matched to a gene: 11. This CDR3 region has 14 residues. CDR3 DNA sequence: TGTGCCAGCAGACCCAGGAGGGGAGGGAGCGAGCAGTACTTC. Protein: CASRPRRGGSEQYF.

The V gene is TRBV14, the J gene TRBJ2-1, with D perhaps TRBD2 (6 bases). There are 18 residues in the CDR3. V lost 4 bases and J lost 5, with 24 bases in between. Germline-derived CDR1 and CDR2 are SGHDN and FVKESK. The CDR3 loop reads CASSPFKAGSEPNNEQFF. CDR3 sequence (DNA): TGTGCCAGCAGCCCGTTCAAAGCGGGCAGCGAGCCTAACAATGAGCAGTTCTTC.

The chain employs TRBV27 and TRBJ2-3; 12 nucleotides line up with TRBD1. CDR3 size: 17 residues. Trimming took 4 bases from V and 2 from J; bases not matched to a gene: 7. Germline V CDR1 and CDR2: MNHEY, SMNVEV (reference sequence). The chain's CDR3 is CASSSGDRGLFTDTQYF. CDR3 nucleotides: TGTGCCAGCAGTTCCGGGGACAGGGGGCTTTTCACAGATACGCAGTATTTT.

The chain couples TRBV6-5 to TRBJ2-7; TRBD2 is a possible D gene (6 bases). This CDR3 is built from 16 residues. Trimming removed 0 bases from V and 5 bases from J, with 17 bases in between. Germline loops: CDR1 MNHEY, CDR2 SVGAGI. CDR3 loop: CASSYSGEALWNEQYF. CDR3 coding DNA: TGTGCCAGCAGTTACTCGGGGGAGGCCCTCTGGAACGAGCAGTACTTC.

This clonotype was seen a handful of times. This rearrangement joins TRBV12-3 or TRBV12-4 to TRBJ2-5, with no clear D. V was pared by 9 bases and J by 10 bases, with 9 bases between. The CDR3 consists of 9 residues. The CDR3 DNA reads TGTGCCAGGGGTAAAATCCAGTACTTC. It encodes CARGKIQYF.

This clonotype was counted ten times or more. V is TRBV3-1 and J is TRBJ2-1; D is perhaps TRBD1 (5 bases). The germline gives CDR1 LGHDT, CDR2 YNNKEL (reference sequence). The CDR3 length is 16 residues. V lost 2 bases and J 6 bases, leaving 17 bases between the germline ends. The CDR3 region is CASSQSLSRGGNEQFF. CDR3 nucleotides: TGTGCCAGCAGCCAATCCCTTTCTAGGGGCGGCAATGAGCAGTTCTTC.

The chain joins TRBV19 to TRBJ1-1, with D uncertain. The CDR3 spans 13 residues. Germline-derived CDR1 and CDR2 are LNHDA and SQIVND (reference sequence). The CDR3 sequence: CASHTTPKTEAFF. CDR3 DNA: TGTGCTTCGCACACGACCCCTAAGACTGAAGCTTTCTTT.

The genes are TRBV18 and TRBJ2-5, with D maybe TRBD2 (6 bases). The V and J ends lost 1 base and 1 base respectively, with 13 bases between them. This CDR3 has 16 amino acids. The germline CDR1 and CDR2 sequences are KGHSH and LQKENI. CDR3 in amino acids: CASSPRNRGTQETQYF. The CDR3 nucleotides read TGTGCCAGCTCACCACGAAATCGGGGGACCCAAGAGACCCAGTACTTC.

The chain has TRBV19 and TRBJ2-1; tentative D call: TRBD1 (6 bases). This CDR3 contains 14 residues. CDR1 and CDR2 from the germline V gene are LNHDA and SQIVND (reference sequence). V was clipped by 5 bases and J by 3 bases, with 11 bases between them. As DNA, the CDR3 is TGTGCCAGTAGTGCCGGGACAAACTACAATGAGCAGTTCTTC. Its translation is CASSAGTNYNEQFF.

CDR3 DNA sequence: TGTGCCAGCAGCTTAGGGCCCGGGACTAGCGGAGAGACCCAGTACTTC. This translates into CASSLGPGTSGETQYF. This chain uses TRBV7-2 with TRBJ2-5; 11 bases map to TRBD2. Germline loops: CDR1 SGHTA, CDR2 FQGNSA. V lost 1 base to trimming and J lost 4 bases; unmatched junction nucleotides: 5. The CDR3 sequence is 16 residues long.

The genes are TRBV19 and TRBJ1-1, with D maybe TRBD1 (5 bases). The CDR3 contains 19 residues. Germline V gives CDR1 LNHDA, CDR2 SQIVND (reference sequence). V dropped 5 bases and J dropped 2 bases, with 27 bases sitting between them. CDR3 bases: TGTGCCAGTAGTCTCTACTCCAGACAGTTCATGACCCCCAACACTGAAGCTTTCTTT. Residues: CASSLYSRQFMTPNTEAFF.

This clonotype was counted between two and nine times. The V gene is TRBV6-2 or TRBV6-3, the J gene TRBJ2-1, with TRBD2 as a possible D gene (5 bases). The CDR3 loop spans 13 amino acids. Germline V gene sequence: CDR1 MNHEY, CDR2 SVGEGT. Between the trimmed V and J ends, which lost 11 bases and 6 bases, there was a span of 17 bases. CDR3 in DNA: TGTGCCGGCCGTGCGACTACCGGCAATGAGCAGTTCTTC. Translated: CAGRATTGNEQFF.

The DNA of the CDR3 is TGTGCCAGCAGACGACCGGGACAGGCCTACAATGAGCAGTTCTTC. Translated: CASRRPGQAYNEQFF. V is TRBV6-1 and J is TRBJ2-1; 8 nucleotides match TRBD1. The V gene's germline CDR1 is MNHNS and CDR2 SASEGT. The CDR3 is made up of 15 amino acids. V lost 6 bases, J lost 2 bases, and 6 bases stayed unmatched.